Each of the 8 T cell receptor beta chains below was sequenced from the same sample in a study of blood T cells in healthy people across ages. A second roughly 6 to 12 cycle PCR used barcoded and J-beta primers. TCRdb used MiXCR to reprocess the 5' RACE reads, holding one entry per CDR3 protein. Counted here are about 730,000 distinct CDR3 sequences, 43% occurring once; the ten biggest clones make up roughly 19%. Sequenced: blood. Every receptor here comes from a woman in her fifties or sixties in good health.

This clonotype was picked up many times. The chain couples TRBV3-1 to TRBJ2-6, with D unclear. The CDR3 runs 14 residues. Deletions cut 1 base from V and 5 bases from J, with 6 bases between. Germline assignment: CDR1 LGHDT and CDR2 YNNKEL (reference sequence). The CDR3 protein is CASSQGFRANVLTF. CDR3 DNA: TGTGCCAGCAGCCAAGGATTCAGGGCCAACGTCCTGACTTTC. The whole variable domain, filled in from reference TRBV3-1 and TRBJ2-6, reads DTAVSQTPKYLVTQMGNDKSIKCEQNLGHDTMYWYKQDSKKFLKIMFSYNNKELIINETVPNRFSPKSPDKAHLNLHINSLELGDSAVYFCASSQGFRANVLTFGAGSRLTVL.

The table lists this clonotype with many counts. The chain combines TRBV5-1 with TRBJ2-7; the D call may be TRBD1 or TRBD2 (6 bases each). The V gene lost 0 bases and the J gene lost 0 bases, with 13 bases spanning the gap. Germline V CDR1 and CDR2: SGHRS, YFSETQ. The CDR3 totals 16 residues. CDR3 sequence reads: CASSLGHRDSSYEQYF. DNA of the CDR3: TGCGCCAGCAGCTTGGGACACAGGGACTCCTCCTACGAGCAGTACTTC.

The rearrangement links TRBV27 to TRBJ2-6, with a possible D match to TRBD1 (5 bases). With 3 bases removed from V and 10 bases from J, the gap between germline ends came to 16 bases. CDR3 length equals 15 residues. CDR1 and CDR2 (germline): MNHEY, SMNVEV (reference sequence). CDR3 in DNA: TGTGCCAGCAGTTTGGGGCATCAAAAGGGTAACGTCCTGACTTTC. As protein: CASSLGHQKGNVLTF.

This clonotype came up a few times. V usage is TRBV9 and J usage is TRBJ2-3; the D gene is possibly TRBD1 (6 bases). CDR1 and CDR2 (germline): SGDLS, YYNGEE. V lost 1 base and J lost 4, with 10 bases in between. The CDR3 runs 14 residues. The CDR3 protein is CASSVYDRPDTQYF. The CDR3 DNA reads TGTGCCAGCAGCGTATACGACAGGCCAGATACGCAGTATTTT.

About this clonotype itself: A junction boundary mismatches the germline segment, possibly from a read error. The chain joins TRBV6-2 or TRBV6-3 to TRBJ2-4; 7 bases line up with TRBD1. Germline-derived CDR1 and CDR2 are MNHEY and SVGEGT. The CDR3 is 15 residues long. CDR3 in DNA: TGTGCCAGCAGTTTCGACAGGGAACAGAAAAACATTCGGTACTTC. This codes for CASSFDREQKNIRYF.

V and J are TRBV20-1 and TRBJ2-7; either TRBD1 or TRBD2 may supply D (5 bases each). The J call may be mistaken, given a closer DNA end match to TRBJ2-5. There are 13 residues in the CDR3. Germline V lookup: CDR1 DFQATT, CDR2 SNEGSKA (reference sequence). The CDR3, as DNA: TGCAGTGCTAGGGTCCGGGGCCCAGAGACCCAGTACTTC. Protein sequence: CSARVRGPETQYF.

The V call is TRBV20-1, the J call TRBJ2-5, with D maybe TRBD2 (6 bases). V lost 1 base, J lost 5 bases, and 11 bases lay in between. Germline-derived CDR1 and CDR2 are DFQATT and SNEGSKA (reference sequence). This CDR3 is 13 amino acids long. For the CDR3, the DNA is TGCAGTGCTAGAGTCGGGACTTGGGAGACCCAGTACTTC. It encodes CSARVGTWETQYF.

V is TRBV14 and J is TRBJ2-7; TRBD2 might be the D (6 bases). The J call may not be correct, given that the DNA end is closer to TRBJ2-5. This CDR3 comprises 15 residues. Germline CDR1 SGHDN, CDR2 FVKESK. The CDR3 nucleotides are TGTGCCAGCAGCCGGGGACTCCTAATGGGGGAGACCCAGTACTTC. Its translation is CASSRGLLMGETQYF.